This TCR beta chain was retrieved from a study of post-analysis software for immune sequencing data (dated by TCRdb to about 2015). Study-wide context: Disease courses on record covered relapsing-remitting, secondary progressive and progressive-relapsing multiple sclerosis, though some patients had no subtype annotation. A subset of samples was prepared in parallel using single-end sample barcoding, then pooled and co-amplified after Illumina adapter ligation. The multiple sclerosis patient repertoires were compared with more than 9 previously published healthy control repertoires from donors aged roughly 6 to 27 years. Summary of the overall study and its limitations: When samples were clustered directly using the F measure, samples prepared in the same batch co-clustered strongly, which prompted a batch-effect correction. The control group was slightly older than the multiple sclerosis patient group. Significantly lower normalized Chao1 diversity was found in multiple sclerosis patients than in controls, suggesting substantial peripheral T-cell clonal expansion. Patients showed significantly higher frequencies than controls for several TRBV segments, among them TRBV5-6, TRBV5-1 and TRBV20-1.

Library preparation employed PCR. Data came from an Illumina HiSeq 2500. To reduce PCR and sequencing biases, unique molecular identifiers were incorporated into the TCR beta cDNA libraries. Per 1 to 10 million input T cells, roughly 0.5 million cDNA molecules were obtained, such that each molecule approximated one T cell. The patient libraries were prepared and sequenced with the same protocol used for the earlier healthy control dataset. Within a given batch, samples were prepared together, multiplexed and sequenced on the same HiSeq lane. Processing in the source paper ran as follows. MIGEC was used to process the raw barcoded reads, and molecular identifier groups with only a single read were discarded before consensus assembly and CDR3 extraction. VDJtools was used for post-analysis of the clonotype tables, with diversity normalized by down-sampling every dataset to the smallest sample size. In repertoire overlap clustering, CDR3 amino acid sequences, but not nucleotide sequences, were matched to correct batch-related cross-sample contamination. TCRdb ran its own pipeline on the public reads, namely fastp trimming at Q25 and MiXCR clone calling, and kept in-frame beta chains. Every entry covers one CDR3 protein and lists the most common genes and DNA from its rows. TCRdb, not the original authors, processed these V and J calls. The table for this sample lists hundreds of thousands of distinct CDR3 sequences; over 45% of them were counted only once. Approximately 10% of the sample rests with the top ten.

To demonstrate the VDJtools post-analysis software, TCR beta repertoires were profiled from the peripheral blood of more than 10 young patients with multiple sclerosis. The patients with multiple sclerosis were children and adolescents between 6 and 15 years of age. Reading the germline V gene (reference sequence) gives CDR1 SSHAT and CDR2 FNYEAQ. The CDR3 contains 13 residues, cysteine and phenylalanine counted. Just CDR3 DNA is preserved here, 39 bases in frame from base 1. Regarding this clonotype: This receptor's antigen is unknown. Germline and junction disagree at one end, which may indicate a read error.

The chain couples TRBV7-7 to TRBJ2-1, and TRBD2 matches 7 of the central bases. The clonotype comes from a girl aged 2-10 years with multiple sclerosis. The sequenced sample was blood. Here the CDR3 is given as CASSPLGGNEQFF. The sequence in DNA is TGTGCTAGCAGCCCTCTGGGGGGGAATGAGCAGTTCTTC.